These 14 T cell receptor beta chains originate from one sample sequenced in a study of T cells in Graves' hyperthyroidism and ophthalmopathy. RNA transcripts served as the template for amplifying TCR beta CDR3 regions. With the HTBI primer set, the TCR CDR3 went through a first round of RT-PCR. From the multiplex PCR reads, TCRdb called clonotypes with MiXCR, one entry per CDR3 protein. The data show hundreds of thousands of distinct CDR3 sequences, approximately 14% seen once. Sequencing input: blood. The receptors derive from a woman between 40 and 55 years old with Graves' hyperthyroidism.

This clonotype was found a few times. The CDR3 protein is CASTPGLAGSGETQYF. The DNA for the CDR3 is TGTGCCAGCACTCCGGGACTAGCGGGATCCGGAGAGACCCAGTACTTC. The chain uses TRBV6-2 or TRBV6-3 and TRBJ2-5; 13 nucleotides line up with TRBD2. Germline values: CDR1 MNHEY, CDR2 SVGEGT. The length of the CDR3 is 16 residues. Losses at the gene ends were 7 bases for V and 4 bases for J; bases not matched to a gene: 9.

This clonotype was found many times. The CDR3 sequence: CASSSLGGGETQYF. CDR3 DNA sequence: TGTGCCAGCAGTTCACTAGGGGGGGGAGAGACCCAGTACTTC. The rearrangement uses TRBV6-1 and TRBJ2-5; perhaps TRBD2 as D (7 bases). The length of the CDR3 is 14 residues. CDR1 and CDR2 from the germline V gene are MNHNS and SASEGT. V lost 5 bases to trimming and J lost 4 bases, with 14 bases between them.

This clonotype was seen many times. The V and J genes are TRBV20-1 and TRBJ1-1; TRBD1 agrees at 7 bases. Germline assignment: CDR1 DFQATT and CDR2 SNEGSKA (reference sequence). The CDR3 contains 12 residues. The CDR3 region is CSAGQTNTEAFF. The CDR3 coding sequence is TGCAGCGCGGGACAGACGAACACTGAAGCTTTCTTT.

There are a few counts of this clonotype. This chain links TRBV5-1 with TRBJ1-1, with D unclear. The V end lost 5 bases, the J end lost 1 base, and 6 bases lay between the germline ends. CDR1 is SGHRS and CDR2 is YFSETQ in the germline V gene. This CDR3 region has 12 residues. The CDR3 loop is CASREGNTEAFF. The DNA of the CDR3 is TGCGCCAGCAGAGAAGGGAACACTGAAGCTTTCTTT. Together with reference TRBV5-1 and TRBJ1-1, the CDR3 gives the full variable domain: KAGVTQTPRYLIKTRGQQVTLSCSPISGHRSVSWYQQTPGQGLQFLFEYFSETQRNKGNFPGRFSGRQFSNSRSEMNVSTLELGDSALYLCASREGNTEAFFGQGTRLTVV.

This clonotype came up many times. CDR3 protein: CASSLGAESTDTQYF. CDR3 DNA: TGTGCCAGCAGCTTAGGCGCGGAATCCACAGATACGCAGTATTTT. V usage is TRBV11-3 and J usage is TRBJ2-3; no firm D call. V lost 1 base to trimming and J lost 2 bases, with 10 bases between them. Germline lookup yields CDR1 SGHNT and CDR2 YENEEA. The CDR3 is 15 residues long.

This clonotype has a handful of counts. The chain is built from TRBV20-1 and TRBJ1-2; D remains ambiguous. CDR3 length: 15 residues. The V gene lost 6 bases and the J gene lost 4 bases, with 21 bases spanning the gap. Germline values: CDR1 DFQATT, CDR2 SNEGSKA (reference sequence). In nucleotides, the CDR3 is TGCAGTGCCTCCCCCGCCAGCGGCAGCCCCTATGGCTACACCTTC. This sequence encodes CSASPASGSPYGYTF.

This clonotype has a handful of counts. The V call is TRBV5-1, the J call TRBJ2-3; TRBD1 is a possible D gene (6 bases). V was trimmed by 0 bases and J by 0 bases, leaving 11 bases between them. Germline V gene lookup returns CDR1 SGHRS and CDR2 YFSETQ. The CDR3 has 16 amino acids. CDR3 residues: CASSLEGTTSTDTQYF. The CDR3 DNA sequence: TGCGCCAGCAGCTTGGAGGGGACAACTAGCACAGATACGCAGTATTTT.

This clonotype was counted at least ten times. This chain uses TRBV13 with TRBJ2-2; D unresolved. CDR3 length equals 13 residues. Germline V CDR1 and CDR2: PRHDT, FYEKMQ (reference sequence). The germline V and J ends were trimmed by 0 bases and 9 bases, with 8 bases remaining between them. In DNA form, the CDR3 reads TGTGCCAGCAGCTTAGGGGCAGGCTGGGAGCTGTTTTTT. It yields the protein CASSLGAGWELFF.

There are many counts of this clonotype. V and J are TRBV28 and TRBJ2-7, with 7 positions matching TRBD1. The trim removed 6 bases at V and 4 bases at J, leaving 6 bases unmatched. Germline CDR1 reads MDHEN; CDR2 reads SYDVKM. The CDR3 loop spans 13 amino acids. The DNA of the CDR3 is TGTGCCAGCAGCACGGACAGGAGGTACGAGCAGTACTTC. This encodes CASSTDRRYEQYF.

The table lists this clonotype with a few counts. This chain links TRBV3-1 with TRBJ1-6, with D possibly being TRBD1 (5 bases). Trimming shortened V by 0 bases and J by 7 bases, and 19 bases separated the two germline ends. Germline CDR1 and CDR2: LGHDT and YNNKEL (reference sequence). CDR3 size: 18 residues. This CDR3 reads CASSQDWLGGTLNSPLHF. The CDR3, as DNA: TGTGCCAGCAGCCAAGATTGGCTTGGGGGAACACTGAATTCACCCCTCCACTTT.

This clonotype has at least ten counts. The chain joins TRBV28 to TRBJ2-7, with D uncertain. Per germline, CDR1 MDHEN and CDR2 SYDVKM. V lost 4 bases and J lost 2, with 12 bases in between. This CDR3 has 14 amino acids. The CDR3 spells CASSSPGGTYEQYF. The CDR3, as DNA: TGTGCCAGCAGTTCCCCGGGTGGAACCTACGAGCAGTACTTC.

This clonotype occurred a few times. J is TRBJ2-2 and V is TRBV5-6; 11 nucleotides line up with TRBD2. CDR1 is SGHDT and CDR2 is YYEEEE in the germline V gene. Losses at the gene ends were 8 bases for V and 2 bases for J; bases not matched to a gene: 5. The length of the CDR3 is 15 residues. This CDR3 is CARGTSGGNTGELFF. The CDR3 DNA reads as TGTGCCAGGGGAACTAGCGGGGGTAACACCGGGGAGCTGTTTTTT.

This clonotype was observed many times. This chain joins TRBV6-1 and TRBJ2-7; D perhaps matches TRBD2 (5 bases). The CDR3 sequence is 13 residues long. V lost 6 bases to trimming and J lost 3 bases, with 12 bases between them. Germline CDR1 is MNHNS and CDR2 is SASEGT. CDR3: CASSTRTVYEQYF. CDR3 DNA sequence: TGTGCCAGCAGCACCCGGACTGTCTACGAGCAGTACTTC.

This chain uses TRBV29-1 with TRBJ1-2, with 9 bases lining up with TRBD1. The CDR3 is 13 residues long. The J segment lost 3 bases and the V segment lost 7 bases, leaving 6 bases of the junction unmatched. CDR1 and CDR2 (germline): SQVTM, ANQGSEA. CDR3 nucleotides: TGCAGCGGCCTCACAGGGGGCGACTATGGCTACACCTTC. This translates into CSGLTGGDYGYTF.